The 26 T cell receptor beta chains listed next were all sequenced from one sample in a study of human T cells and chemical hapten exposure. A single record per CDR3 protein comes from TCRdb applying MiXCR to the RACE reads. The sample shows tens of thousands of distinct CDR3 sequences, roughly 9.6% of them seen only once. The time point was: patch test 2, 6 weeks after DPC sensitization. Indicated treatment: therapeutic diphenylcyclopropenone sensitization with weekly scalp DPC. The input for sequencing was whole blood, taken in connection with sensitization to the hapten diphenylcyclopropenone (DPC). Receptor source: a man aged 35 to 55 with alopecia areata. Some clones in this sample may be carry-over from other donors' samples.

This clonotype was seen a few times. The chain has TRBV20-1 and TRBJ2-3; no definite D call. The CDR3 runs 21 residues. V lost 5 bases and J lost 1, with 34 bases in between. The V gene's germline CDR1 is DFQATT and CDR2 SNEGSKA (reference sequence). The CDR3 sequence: CSAYSVLVGPSAPLGTDTQYF. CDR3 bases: TGCAGTGCTTACAGTGTCTTAGTAGGACCTTCAGCCCCTCTAGGCACAGATACGCAGTATTTT.

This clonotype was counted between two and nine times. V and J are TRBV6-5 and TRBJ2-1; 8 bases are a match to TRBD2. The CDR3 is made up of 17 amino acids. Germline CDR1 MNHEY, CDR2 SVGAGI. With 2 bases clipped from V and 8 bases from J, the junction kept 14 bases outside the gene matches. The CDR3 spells CASSYPGWIAGLDEQFF. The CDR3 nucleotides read TGTGCCAGCAGTTACCCCGGGTGGATAGCGGGACTCGATGAGCAGTTCTTC.

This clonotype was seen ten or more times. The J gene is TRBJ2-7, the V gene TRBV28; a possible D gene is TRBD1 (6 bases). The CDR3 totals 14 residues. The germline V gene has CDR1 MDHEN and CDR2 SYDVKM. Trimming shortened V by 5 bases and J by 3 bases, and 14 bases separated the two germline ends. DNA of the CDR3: TGTGCCAGCAGTCCCTCGGACAGATACTACGAGCAGTACGTC. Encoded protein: CASSPSDRYYEQYV.

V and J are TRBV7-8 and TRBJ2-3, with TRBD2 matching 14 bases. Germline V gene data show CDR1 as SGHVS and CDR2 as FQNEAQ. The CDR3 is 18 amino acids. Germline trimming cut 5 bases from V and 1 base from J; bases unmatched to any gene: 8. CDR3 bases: TGTGCCAGCAGCCTCAGACTAGCGGGAGGGCCGGGCACAGATACGCAGTATTTT. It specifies CASSLRLAGGPGTDTQYF.

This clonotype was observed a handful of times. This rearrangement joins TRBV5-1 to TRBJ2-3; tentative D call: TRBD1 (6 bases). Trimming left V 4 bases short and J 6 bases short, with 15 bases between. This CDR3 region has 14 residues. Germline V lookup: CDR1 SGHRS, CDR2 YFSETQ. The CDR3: CASSIDRPHDTQYF. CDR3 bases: TGCGCCAGCAGCATAGACAGGCCACATGATACGCAGTATTTT.

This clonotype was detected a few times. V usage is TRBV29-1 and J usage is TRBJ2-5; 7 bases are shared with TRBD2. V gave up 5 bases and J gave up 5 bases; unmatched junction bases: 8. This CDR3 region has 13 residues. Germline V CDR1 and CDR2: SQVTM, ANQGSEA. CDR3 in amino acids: CSVSRGSGETQYF. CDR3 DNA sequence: TGCAGCGTTTCTCGCGGGAGCGGTGAGACCCAGTACTTC.

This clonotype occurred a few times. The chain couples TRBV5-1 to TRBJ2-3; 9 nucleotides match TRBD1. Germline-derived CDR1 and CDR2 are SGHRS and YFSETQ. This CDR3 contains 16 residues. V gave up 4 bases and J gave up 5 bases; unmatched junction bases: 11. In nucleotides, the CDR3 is TGCGCCAGCAGCCACCCACGGACAGGGGCTGAAGATACGCAGTATTTT. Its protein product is CASSHPRTGAEDTQYF. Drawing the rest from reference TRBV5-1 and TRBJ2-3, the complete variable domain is KAGVTQTPRYLIKTRGQQVTLSCSPISGHRSVSWYQQTPGQGLQFLFEYFSETQRNKGNFPGRFSGRQFSNSRSEMNVSTLELGDSALYLCASSHPRTGAEDTQYFGPGTRLTVL.

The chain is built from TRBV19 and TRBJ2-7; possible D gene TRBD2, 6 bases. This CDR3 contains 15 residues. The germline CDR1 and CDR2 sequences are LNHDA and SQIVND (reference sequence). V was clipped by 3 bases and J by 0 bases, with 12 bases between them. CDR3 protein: CASSIGLTTSYEQYF. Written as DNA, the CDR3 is TGTGCCAGTAGTATCGGACTAACGACCTCCTACGAGCAGTACTTC.

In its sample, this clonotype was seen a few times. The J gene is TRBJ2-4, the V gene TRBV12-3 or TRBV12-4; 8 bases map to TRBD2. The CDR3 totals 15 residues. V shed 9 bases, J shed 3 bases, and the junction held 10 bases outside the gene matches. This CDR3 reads CASTSGSGVKNIQYF. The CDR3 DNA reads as TGTGCCAGTACAAGCGGGAGCGGGGTCAAAAACATTCAGTACTTC.

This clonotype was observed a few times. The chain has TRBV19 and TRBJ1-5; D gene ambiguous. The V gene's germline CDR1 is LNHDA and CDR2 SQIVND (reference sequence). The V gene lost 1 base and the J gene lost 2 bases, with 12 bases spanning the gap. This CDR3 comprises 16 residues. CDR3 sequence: CASSIGSTAGNQPQHF. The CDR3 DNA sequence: TGTGCCAGTAGTATAGGTTCCACCGCGGGCAATCAGCCCCAGCATTTT.

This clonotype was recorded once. The CDR3 reads CSVAGQGRGYTF. CDR3 sequence (DNA): TGCAGCGTCGCTGGTCAGGGACGAGGCTACACCTTC. The chain uses TRBV29-1 and TRBJ1-2, with D perhaps TRBD1 (5 bases). V shed 6 bases and J shed 8 bases, with 16 bases lying between them. The CDR3 has 12 amino acids. The V gene's germline CDR1 is SQVTM and CDR2 ANQGSEA.

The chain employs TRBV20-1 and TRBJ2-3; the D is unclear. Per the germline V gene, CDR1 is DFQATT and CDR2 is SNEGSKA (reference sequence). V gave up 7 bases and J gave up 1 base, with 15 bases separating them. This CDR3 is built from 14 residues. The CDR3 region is CSVSSQLGTDTQYF. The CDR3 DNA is TGCAGTGTCAGCTCGCAGTTGGGCACAGATACGCAGTATTTT.

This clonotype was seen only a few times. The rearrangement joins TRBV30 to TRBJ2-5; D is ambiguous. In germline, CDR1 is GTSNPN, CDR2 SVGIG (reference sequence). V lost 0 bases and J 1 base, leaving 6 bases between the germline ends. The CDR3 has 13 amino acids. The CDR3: CAWSVDLQETQYF. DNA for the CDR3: TGTGCCTGGAGTGTTGACCTCCAAGAGACCCAGTACTTC.

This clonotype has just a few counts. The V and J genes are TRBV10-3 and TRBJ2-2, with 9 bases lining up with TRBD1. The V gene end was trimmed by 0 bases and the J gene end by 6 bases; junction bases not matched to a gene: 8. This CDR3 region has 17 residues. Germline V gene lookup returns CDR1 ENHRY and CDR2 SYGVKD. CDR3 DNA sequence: TGTGCCATCAGTGAGTCGAAGTCGAGACAGGGGGCCGGGGAGCTGTTTTTT. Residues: CAISESKSRQGAGELFF.

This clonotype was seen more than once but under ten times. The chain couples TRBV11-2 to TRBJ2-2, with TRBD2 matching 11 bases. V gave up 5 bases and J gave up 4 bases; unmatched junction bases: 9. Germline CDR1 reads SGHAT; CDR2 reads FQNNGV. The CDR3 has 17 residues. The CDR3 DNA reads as TGTGCCAGCAGCGAAGTAGCGGGAGGGCGTCTCACCGGGGAGCTGTTTTTT. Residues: CASSEVAGGRLTGELFF.

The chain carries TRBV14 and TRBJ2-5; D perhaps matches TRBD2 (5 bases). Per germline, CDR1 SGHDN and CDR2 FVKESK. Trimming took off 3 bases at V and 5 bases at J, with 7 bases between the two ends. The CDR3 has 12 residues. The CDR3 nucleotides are TGTGCCAGCAGCCAGGGCGGGGAGACCCAGTACTTC. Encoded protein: CASSQGGETQYF.

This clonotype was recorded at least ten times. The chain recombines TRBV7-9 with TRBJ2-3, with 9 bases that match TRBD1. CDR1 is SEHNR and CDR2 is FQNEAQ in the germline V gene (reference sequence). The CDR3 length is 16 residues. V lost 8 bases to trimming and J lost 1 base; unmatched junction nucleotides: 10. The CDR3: CASRSRRDRGTDTQYF. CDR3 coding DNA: TGTGCCAGCCGCTCCCGACGGGACAGGGGCACAGATACGCAGTATTTT.

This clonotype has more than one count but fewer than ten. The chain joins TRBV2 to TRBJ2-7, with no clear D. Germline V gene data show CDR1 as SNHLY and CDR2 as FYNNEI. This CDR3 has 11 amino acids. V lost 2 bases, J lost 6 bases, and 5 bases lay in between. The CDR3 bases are TGTGCCAGCAGTGAAAGCTCCGAGCAGTACGTC. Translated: CASSESSEQYV.

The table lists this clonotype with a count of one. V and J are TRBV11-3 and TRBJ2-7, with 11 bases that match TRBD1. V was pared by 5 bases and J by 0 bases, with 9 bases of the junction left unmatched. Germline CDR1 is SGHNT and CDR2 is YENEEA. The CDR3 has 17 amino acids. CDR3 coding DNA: TGTGCCAGCAGCCTACACCCCGGGACAGGGGGCTCCTACGAGCAGTACGTC. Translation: CASSLHPGTGGSYEQYV.

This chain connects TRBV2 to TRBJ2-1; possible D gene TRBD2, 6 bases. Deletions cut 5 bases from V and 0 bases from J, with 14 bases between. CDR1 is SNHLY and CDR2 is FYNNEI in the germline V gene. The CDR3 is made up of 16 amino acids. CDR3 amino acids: CASSPEPGGSYNEQFF. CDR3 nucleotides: TGTGCCAGCAGTCCCGAGCCCGGGGGCTCCTACAATGAGCAGTTCTTC.

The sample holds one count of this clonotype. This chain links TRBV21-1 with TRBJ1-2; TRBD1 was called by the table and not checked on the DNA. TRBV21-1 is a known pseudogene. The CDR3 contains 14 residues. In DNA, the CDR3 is TGTGCCAGCAGCAAAGTTCTCCAGGGAAGTGGCTACACCTTC. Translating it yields CASSKVLQGSGYTF.

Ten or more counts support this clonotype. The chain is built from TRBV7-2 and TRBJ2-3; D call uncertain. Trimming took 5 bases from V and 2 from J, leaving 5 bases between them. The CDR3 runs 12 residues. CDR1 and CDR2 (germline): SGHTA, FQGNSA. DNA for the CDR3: TGTGCCAGCAGCGTCTTCACAGATACGCAGTATTTT. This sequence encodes CASSVFTDTQYF.

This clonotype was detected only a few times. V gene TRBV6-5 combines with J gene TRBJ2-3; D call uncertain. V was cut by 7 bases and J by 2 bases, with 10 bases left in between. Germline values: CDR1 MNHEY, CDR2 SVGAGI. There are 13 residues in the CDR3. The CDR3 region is CASTPGFTDTQYF. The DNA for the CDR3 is TGTGCCAGCACTCCTGGGTTCACAGATACGCAGTATTTT.

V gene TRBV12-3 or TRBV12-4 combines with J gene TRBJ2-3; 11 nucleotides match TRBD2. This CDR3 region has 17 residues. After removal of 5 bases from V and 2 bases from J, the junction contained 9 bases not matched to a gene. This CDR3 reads CASSPIAGGGNTDTQYF. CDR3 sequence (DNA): TGTGCCAGCAGTCCTATAGCGGGAGGGGGTAACACAGATACGCAGTATTTT.

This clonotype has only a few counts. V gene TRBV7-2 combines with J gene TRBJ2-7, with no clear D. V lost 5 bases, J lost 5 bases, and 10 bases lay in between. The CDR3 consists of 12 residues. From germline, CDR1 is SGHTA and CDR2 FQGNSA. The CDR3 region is CASSAFGDEQYF. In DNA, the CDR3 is TGTGCCAGCAGCGCCTTCGGCGACGAGCAGTACTTC.

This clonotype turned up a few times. CDR3 DNA: TGTGCCAGCAGCCAATTCTTAGCCGGGGAGCTGTTTTTT. Translated, it gives CASSQFLAGELFF. The chain couples TRBV14 to TRBJ2-2; D uncertain. The V end was cut by 2 bases, the J end by 6 bases, with 7 bases between. The CDR3 is 13 residues long. The germline V gene encodes CDR1 SGHDN and CDR2 FVKESK.